This TCR beta chain originates from a study of blood T cell repertoires in COVID-19 (dated by TCRdb to the early 2020s). Regarding the complete study: Samples covering the acute and convalescent phases of COVID-19 were provided by collaborators in the United States, Italy and Spain. The prospective study material was composed of cDNA or gDNA derived from T cells, B-cell-depleted T cells, or PBMCs. Deeply sampled blood TCRbeta repertoires from subjects exposed to, actively infected with, or recovered from COVID-19 were included in the dataset. The repertoires were released in a freely available public database meant as a resource for research on the immune response to SARS-CoV-2. The samples were drawn from two sources: the first 160 participants of the ongoing ImmuneRACE study, and 1,000 to 1,500 subjects contributed by 6 global collaborators. The sample metadata nearly always contained a de-identified subject ID, COVID-19 status, age in years and sex. Where available, HLA class I and class II types were obtained from metadata supplied by the sample provider rather than from assay-based typing.

The germline V gene (reference sequence) gives CDR1 as LNHNV and CDR2 as YYDKDF. The CDR3 runs 17 amino acids, cysteine and phenylalanine included. Of the read, only the CDR3 DNA is kept; its 51 bases are in frame from base 1. Trimming leaves V shorter by 3 bases and J shorter by 0 bases, with the junction holding 7 bases beyond the gene matches. TCRbeta CDR3 regions were amplified from genomic DNA using the immunoSEQ Assay, a bias-controlled multiplex PCR. Per the source publication's procedure: The number of nucleated cells in each sample was estimated by amplification of reference gene primers within the assay. Sequence reads were collapsed and filtered to measure the absolute abundance of every unique TCRbeta CDR3 rearrangement. For each sample, productive Simpson clonality was calculated as the square root of Simpson's diversity index across productive rearrangements. TCRdb stores this immuneACCESS table with in-frame sequences only. Part of the clones is absent; in the studies checked, under half of the shortfall reflects unresolved V genes, and no reason is known for the rest. V and J calls and clone size are those listed in that table; D and trimming were worked out from the DNA. Here the sample has 60,000 to 65,000 clones; roughly 74% occur a single time. The ten largest clones represent under 30% of the sample.

The collaborating institutions used their own protocols to collect whole blood in K2EDTA tubes. For TCRbeta analysis, collaborators shipped samples in one of three forms: frozen whole blood, isolated PBMCs, or DNA extracted from either of those sample types. As regards this clone: Its antigen is currently not known. No base-level quality is on record; no much larger clone is a single base apart.

Broader findings and caveats from the paper: How much clinical and demographic metadata was included differed by source and by participant, and the metadata was provided uncurated.

The TCR comes from a woman older than 75 with acute or convalescent COVID-19. The sample consisted of peripheral blood. The chain couples TRBV15 to TRBJ1-5; TRBD1 fits 8 bases in the junction. The DNA sequence follows: TGTGCCACCAGCAGCGGACAGGGCTTACATAGCAATCAGCCCCAGCATTTT. Its translation is CATSSGQGLHSNQPQHF.